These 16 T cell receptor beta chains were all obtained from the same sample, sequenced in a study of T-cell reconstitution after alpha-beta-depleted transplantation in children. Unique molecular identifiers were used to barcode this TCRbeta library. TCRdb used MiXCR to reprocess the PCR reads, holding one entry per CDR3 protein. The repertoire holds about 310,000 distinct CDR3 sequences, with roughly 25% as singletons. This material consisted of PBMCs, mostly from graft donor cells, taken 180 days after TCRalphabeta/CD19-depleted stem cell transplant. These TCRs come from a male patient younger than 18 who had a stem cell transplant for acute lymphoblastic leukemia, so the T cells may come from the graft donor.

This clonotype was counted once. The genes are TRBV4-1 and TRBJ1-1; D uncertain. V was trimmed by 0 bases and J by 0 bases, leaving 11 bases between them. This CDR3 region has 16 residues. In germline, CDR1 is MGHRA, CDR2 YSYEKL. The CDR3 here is CASSQEQTVMNTEAFF. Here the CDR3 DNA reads TGCGCCAGCAGCCAAGAACAGACCGTTATGAACACTGAAGCTTTCTTT.

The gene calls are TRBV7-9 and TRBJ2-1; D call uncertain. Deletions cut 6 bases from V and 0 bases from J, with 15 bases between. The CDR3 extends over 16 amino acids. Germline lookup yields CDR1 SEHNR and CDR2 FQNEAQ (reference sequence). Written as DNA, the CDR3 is TGTGCCAGCAGATATCCTGGACCCGGCTCCTACAATGAGCAGTTCTTC. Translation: CASRYPGPGSYNEQFF.

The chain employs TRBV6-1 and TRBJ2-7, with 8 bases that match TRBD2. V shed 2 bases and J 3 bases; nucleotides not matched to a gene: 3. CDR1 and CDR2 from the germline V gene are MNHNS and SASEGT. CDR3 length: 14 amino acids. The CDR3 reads CASSEILAVYEQYF. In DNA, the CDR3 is TGTGCCAGCAGTGAAATACTAGCGGTCTACGAGCAGTACTTC.

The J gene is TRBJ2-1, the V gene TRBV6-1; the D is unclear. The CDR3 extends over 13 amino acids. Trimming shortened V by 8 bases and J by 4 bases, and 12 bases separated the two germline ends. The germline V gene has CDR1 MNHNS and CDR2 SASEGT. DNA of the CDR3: TGTGCCAGCGTCTGGCCGGTTTACAATGAGCAGTTCTTC. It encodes CASVWPVYNEQFF.

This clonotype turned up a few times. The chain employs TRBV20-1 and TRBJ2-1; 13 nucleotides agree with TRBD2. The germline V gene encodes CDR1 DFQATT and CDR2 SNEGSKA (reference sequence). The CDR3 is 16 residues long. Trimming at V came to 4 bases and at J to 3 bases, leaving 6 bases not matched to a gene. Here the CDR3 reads CSATLGLAGVYNEQFF. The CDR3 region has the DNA TGCAGTGCTACCCTAGGACTAGCGGGAGTCTACAATGAGCAGTTCTTC.

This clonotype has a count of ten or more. In nucleotides, the CDR3 is TGTGCCAGCAGCTCCGCCCCGACAGTACAGCCCCAGCATTTT. It codes for CASSSAPTVQPQHF. The chain recombines TRBV5-5 with TRBJ1-5; TRBD1 is a possible D gene (5 bases). Deletions cut 3 bases from V and 7 bases from J, with 14 bases between. The V gene's germline CDR1 is SGHKS and CDR2 YYEKEE (reference sequence). This CDR3 has 14 residues. Together with reference TRBV5-5 and TRBJ1-5, the CDR3 gives the full variable domain: DAGVTQSPTHLIKTRGQQVTLRCSPISGHKSVSWYQQVLGQGPQFIFQYYEKEERGRGNFPDRFSARQFPNYSSELNVNALLLGDSALYLCASSSAPTVQPQHFGDGTRLSIL.

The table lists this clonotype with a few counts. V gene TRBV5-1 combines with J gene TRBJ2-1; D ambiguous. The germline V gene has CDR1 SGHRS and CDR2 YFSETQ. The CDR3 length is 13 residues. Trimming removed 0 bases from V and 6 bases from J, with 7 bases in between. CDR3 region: CASSLALGNEQFF. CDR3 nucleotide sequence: TGCGCCAGCAGCTTGGCTCTAGGCAATGAGCAGTTCTTC.

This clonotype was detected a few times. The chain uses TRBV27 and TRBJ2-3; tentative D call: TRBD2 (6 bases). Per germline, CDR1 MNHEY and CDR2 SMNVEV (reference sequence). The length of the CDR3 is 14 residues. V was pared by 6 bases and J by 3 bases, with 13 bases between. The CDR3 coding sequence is TGTGCCAGCAGGGTTAGTGGGAGGACAGATACGCAGTATTTT. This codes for CASRVSGRTDTQYF.

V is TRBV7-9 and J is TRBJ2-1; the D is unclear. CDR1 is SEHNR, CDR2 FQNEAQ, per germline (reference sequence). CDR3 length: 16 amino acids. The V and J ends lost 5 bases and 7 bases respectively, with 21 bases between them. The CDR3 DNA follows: TGTGCCAGCAGCACCTGGGCCCTTAAGAGTATGAATGAGCAGTTCTTC. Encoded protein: CASSTWALKSMNEQFF.

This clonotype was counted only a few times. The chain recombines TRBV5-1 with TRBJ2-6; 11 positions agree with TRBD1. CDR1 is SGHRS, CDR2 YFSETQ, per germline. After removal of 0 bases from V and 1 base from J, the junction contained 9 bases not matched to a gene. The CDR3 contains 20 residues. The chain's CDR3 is CASSLGGQGALKSGANVLTF. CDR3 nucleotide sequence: TGCGCCAGCAGCTTGGGAGGACAGGGGGCGCTAAAGTCTGGGGCCAACGTCCTGACTTTC.

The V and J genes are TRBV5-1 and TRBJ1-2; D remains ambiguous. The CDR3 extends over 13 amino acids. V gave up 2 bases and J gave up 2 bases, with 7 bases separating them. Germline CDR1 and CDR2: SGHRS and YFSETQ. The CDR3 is CASSFGHNYGYTF. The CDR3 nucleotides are TGCGCCAGCAGCTTCGGGCACAACTATGGCTACACCTTC.

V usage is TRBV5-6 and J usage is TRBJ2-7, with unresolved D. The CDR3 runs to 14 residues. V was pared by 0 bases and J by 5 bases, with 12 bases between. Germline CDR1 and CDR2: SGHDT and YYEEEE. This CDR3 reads CASSLVVFAHEQYF. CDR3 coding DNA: TGTGCCAGCAGCTTGGTGGTGTTTGCCCACGAGCAGTACTTC.

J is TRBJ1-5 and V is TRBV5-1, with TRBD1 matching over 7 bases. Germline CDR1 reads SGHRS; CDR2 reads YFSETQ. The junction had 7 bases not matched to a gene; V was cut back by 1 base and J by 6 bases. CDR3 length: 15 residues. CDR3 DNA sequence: TGCGCCAGCAGCTTGTCGGACAGGAGGCGTCAGCCCCAGCATTTT. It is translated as CASSLSDRRRQPQHF.

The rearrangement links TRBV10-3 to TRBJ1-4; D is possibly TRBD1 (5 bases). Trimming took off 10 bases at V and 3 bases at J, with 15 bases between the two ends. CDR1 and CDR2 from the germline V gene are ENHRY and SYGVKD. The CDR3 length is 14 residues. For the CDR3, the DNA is TGTGCCACCGAGGAGGGGCTCGCTAATGAAAAACTGTTTTTT. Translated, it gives CATEEGLANEKLFF.

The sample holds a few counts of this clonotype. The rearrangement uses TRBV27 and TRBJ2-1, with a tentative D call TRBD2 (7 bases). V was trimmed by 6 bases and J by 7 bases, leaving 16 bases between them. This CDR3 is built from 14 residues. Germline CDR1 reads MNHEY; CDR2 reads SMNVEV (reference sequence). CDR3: CASSFLGGQNEQFF. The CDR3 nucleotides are TGTGCCAGCAGCTTTTTGGGGGGGCAAAATGAGCAGTTCTTC.

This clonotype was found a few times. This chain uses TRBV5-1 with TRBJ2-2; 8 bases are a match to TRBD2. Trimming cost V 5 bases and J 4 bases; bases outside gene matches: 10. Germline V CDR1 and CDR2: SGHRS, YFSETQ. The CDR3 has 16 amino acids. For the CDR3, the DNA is TGCGCCAGCAGTCGCCCCGGGACTAGTTTCACCGGGGAGCTGTTTTTT. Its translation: CASSRPGTSFTGELFF.